This TCR beta chain was sequenced for a study of blood T cell repertoires in COVID-19. Overall study: Donors in the United States, Italy and Spain gave samples during acute or convalescent COVID-19. Sources were T cells, B-cell-depleted T cells, or PBMCs; the material itself was cDNA or gDNA.

Measured with immunoSEQ multiplex PCR; TCRdb has only the in-frame clones, and not every one. In the table there are 250,000 to 350,000 clones, about nine tenths of which are singletons. Germline-derived CDR1 and CDR2 are SGHRS and YFSETQ. The CDR3 length is 16 residues. Trimming removed 4 bases from V and 4 bases from J; junction bases left unmatched: 11. This TCR derives from a woman aged 18-29 years who had recovered from COVID-19. Sample: PBMCs or T cells enriched from blood (not recorded which). V is TRBV5-1 and J is TRBJ1-3; 7 nucleotides match TRBD1. The CDR3 nucleotides read TGCGCCAGCAGCCTAACCTCGACAGGGTCAGGAAACACCATATATTTT. Its protein product is CASSLTSTGSGNTIYF.